This passage covers 28 T cell receptor beta chains from one sample sequenced in a study of blood T cell repertoires in COVID-19. The repertoire was sequenced with immunoSEQ multiplex PCR; TCRdb's copy has only in-frame clones and lacks some. The sample yields about 350,000 clones, about nine tenths seen once. The sequencing input was PBMCs or T cells enriched from blood (not recorded which). These TCRs come from a woman aged 25 to 39 who had been exposed to COVID-19.

The rearrangement uses TRBV28 and TRBJ1-5, with D possibly TRBD1 on 6 matching bases. The ends were cut back, 6 bases at V and 4 bases at J, with 16 bases in the middle. CDR1 is MDHEN and CDR2 is SYDVKM in the germline V gene. The CDR3 runs 15 residues. The CDR3 coding sequence is TGTGCCAGCAGCCCCGGTGACAGGCAGAATCAGCCCCAGCATTTT. Amino acid sequence: CASSPGDRQNQPQHF.

Here the CDR3 DNA reads TGTGCCAGCAGCTTAAGTCAGGGAAACACTGAAGCTTTCTTT. Residues: CASSLSQGNTEAFF. The V call is TRBV11-3, the J call TRBJ1-1; tentative D call: TRBD1 (5 bases). CDR1 SGHNT and CDR2 YENEEA come from the germline V gene. V was cut by 2 bases and J by 2 bases, with 9 bases left in between. CDR3 length: 14 amino acids.

The chain joins TRBV5-5 to TRBJ2-7, with 9 bases lining up with TRBD1. With V trimmed by 2 bases and J by 7 bases, 16 bases remained unmatched. The CDR3 runs to 17 residues. From germline, CDR1 is SGHKS and CDR2 YYEKEE (reference sequence). The CDR3 DNA is TGTGCCAGCAGCTTTTGGGCTCGACAGGGGGGAATGGGAGAGCAGTACTTC. Translating it yields CASSFWARQGGMGEQYF.

In DNA, the CDR3 is TGTGCCAGCAGTCTCACTAGCGGGAGATGGTACGAGCAGTACTTC. It encodes CASSLTSGRWYEQYF. The V gene is TRBV3-1 (or the pseudogene TRBV3-2), the J gene TRBJ2-7, with TRBD2 matching 11 bases. The CDR3 is 15 residues long. V trimming: 6 bases; J trimming: 4 bases; junction bases outside the gene matches: 8. The germline V gene has CDR1 LGHDT and CDR2 YNNKEL (reference sequence).

This rearrangement joins TRBV24-1 to TRBJ1-2; the match to TRBD1 covers 8 bases. Germline V lookup: CDR1 KGHDR, CDR2 SFDVKD. V dropped 4 bases and J dropped 4; count of bases not matched to a gene: 4. The CDR3 length is 14 residues. CDR3 DNA: TGTGCCACCAGTGACACGGACAGGGCCTATGGCTACACCTTC. This encodes CATSDTDRAYGYTF.

The J gene is TRBJ2-1, the V gene TRBV9; 9 nucleotides match TRBD1. The CDR3 covers 16 residues. Germline-derived CDR1 and CDR2 are SGDLS and YYNGEE. After removal of 0 bases from V and 7 bases from J, the junction contained 8 bases not matched to a gene. CDR3 nucleotide sequence: TGTGCCAGCAGCGTAGTTCCACAGGGGGCGCGAAATGAGCAGTTCTTC. Protein product: CASSVVPQGARNEQFF.

The chain joins TRBV6-4 to TRBJ1-5; 9 bases line up with TRBD1. Looked up from germline, CDR1 is MRHNA and CDR2 is SNTAGT. The CDR3 is 15 residues long. V was clipped by 4 bases and J by 6 bases; unmatched bases: 7. The CDR3 DNA reads TGTGCCAGCAGTGCCAACAGGGGGCCGGGTCAGCCCCAGCATTTT. It yields the protein CASSANRGPGQPQHF.

The gene calls are TRBV24-1 and TRBJ2-1, with D maybe TRBD1 (6 bases). The CDR3 runs to 17 residues. CDR1 and CDR2 (germline): KGHDR, SFDVKD. V was shortened by 4 bases and J by 0 bases, with 15 bases between the two germline ends. CDR3 nucleotides: TGTGCCACCAGTGAATTGGGGGCCGGGCCCTCCTACAATGAGCAGTTCTTC. This translates into CATSELGAGPSYNEQFF.

This clone was picked up a small number of times. The gene calls are TRBV5-1 and TRBJ1-1; TRBD1 matches at 7 bases. The V gene end was trimmed by 0 bases and the J gene end by 5 bases; junction bases not matched to a gene: 10. The CDR3 runs 16 residues. CDR1 and CDR2 (germline): SGHRS, YFSETQ. CDR3 DNA sequence: TGCGCCAGCAGCTTGGCCCTAGGACAGGCGGGGACTGAAGCTTTCTTT. Protein sequence: CASSLALGQAGTEAFF.

The rearrangement links TRBV4-1 to TRBJ1-2; maybe TRBD1 (5 bases). The V end lost 4 bases, the J end lost 2 bases, and 14 bases lay between the germline ends. Looked up from germline, CDR1 is MGHRA and CDR2 is YSYEKL. CDR3 length: 15 amino acids. The CDR3, as DNA: TGCGCCAGCAGCCCCGACAGTACATCCAACTATGGCTACACCTTC. Its translation: CASSPDSTSNYGYTF.

The chain uses TRBV28 and TRBJ1-2; TRBD1 is a possible D gene (6 bases). The CDR3 has 16 amino acids. Between the trimmed V and J ends, which lost 3 bases and 4 bases, there was a span of 18 bases. Looked up from germline, CDR1 is MDHEN and CDR2 is SYDVKM. CDR3 loop: CASSLTGGRDGYGYTF. CDR3 bases: TGTGCCAGCAGTTTGACAGGAGGTCGGGATGGCTATGGCTACACCTTC.

The V gene is TRBV7-9, the J gene TRBJ1-4; maybe TRBD1 (6 bases). The V end was cut by 5 bases, the J end by 3 bases, with 10 bases between. The germline V gene encodes CDR1 SEHNR and CDR2 FQNEAQ (reference sequence). The CDR3 is made up of 14 amino acids. As DNA, the CDR3 is TGTGCCAGCAGCCTAGGGGGGCCTAATGAAAAACTGTTTTTT. The encoded protein is CASSLGGPNEKLFF.

The chain has TRBV7-6 and TRBJ2-7, with D possibly TRBD1 on 5 matching bases. Per germline, CDR1 SGHVS and CDR2 FNYEAQ. Trimming pared 5 bases from V and 0 bases from J, leaving 14 bases between. The CDR3 has 15 amino acids. The CDR3 spells CASSKDNPSSYEQYF. CDR3 nucleotide sequence: TGTGCCAGCAGCAAGGACAACCCCAGCTCCTACGAGCAGTACTTC.

This chain joins TRBV30 and TRBJ2-7, with D uncertain. V was trimmed by 0 bases and J by 3 bases, leaving 9 bases between them. Germline-derived CDR1 and CDR2 are GTSNPN and SVGIG (reference sequence). The CDR3 contains 13 residues. The CDR3 DNA follows: TGTGCCTGGAGTGTGTTAAGTAGCTACGAGCAGTACTTC. Translating gives CAWSVLSSYEQYF. Variable domain in full (rest from reference TRBV30 and TRBJ2-7): SQTIHQWPATLVQPVGSPLSLECTVEGTSNPNLYWYRQAAGRGLQLLFYSVGIGQISSEVPQNLSASRPQDRQFILSSKKLLLSDSGFYLCAWSVLSSYEQYFGPGTRLTVT.

This clone was observed a handful of times. Different DNA sequences within this sample yield the same CDR3. The V gene is TRBV7-6, the J gene TRBJ1-6; D gene ambiguous. From germline, CDR1 is SGHVS and CDR2 FNYEAQ. Trimming stripped 1 base from V and 0 bases from J, with 7 bases between. The length of the CDR3 is 16 residues. DNA for the CDR3: TGTGCCAGCAGCTTAGGCGGTAGCTCCTATAATTCACCCCTCCACTTT. As protein: CASSLGGSSYNSPLHF.

The chain links TRBV19 to TRBJ2-2; possible D gene TRBD2, 5 bases. Germline CDR1 and CDR2: LNHDA and SQIVND (reference sequence). V was pared by 7 bases and J by 5 bases, with 20 bases between. The CDR3 runs 16 residues. The CDR3 loop is CASIVDSQHWTGELFF. The CDR3, as DNA: TGTGCCAGTATTGTGGACTCGCAGCATTGGACCGGGGAGCTGTTTTTT.

The genes are TRBV2 and TRBJ2-3; 11 bases are shared with TRBD2. The junction had 8 bases not matched to a gene; V was cut back by 5 bases and J by 1 base. The CDR3 has 17 residues. Germline CDR1 is SNHLY and CDR2 is FYNNEI. The CDR3 loop reads CASSSDTSGSGTDTQYF. CDR3 DNA: TGTGCCAGCAGTTCGGACACTAGCGGGAGCGGCACAGATACGCAGTATTTT.

This clone was seen once. The chain combines TRBV28 with TRBJ1-5, with D perhaps matching TRBD1 (5 bases). The CDR3 runs 12 residues. Germline CDR1 is MDHEN and CDR2 is SYDVKM. V lost 2 bases and J lost 10, with 9 bases in between. The CDR3 DNA reads as TGTGCCAGCAGTTTAGTGGGGGGACCCCAGCATTTT. It codes for CASSLVGGPQHF. The full variable domain, with the rest looked up from reference TRBV28 and TRBJ1-5, is DVKVTQSSRYLVKRTGEKVFLECVQDMDHENMFWYRQDPGLGLRLIYFSYDVKMKEKGDIPEGYSVSREKKERFSLILESASTNQTSMYLCASSLVGGPQHFGDGTRLSIL.

The J gene is TRBJ2-1, the V gene TRBV25-1; 7 bases match TRBD2. The CDR3 runs to 15 residues. CDR1 MGHDK and CDR2 SYGVNS come from the germline V gene. The V segment lost 3 bases and the J segment 0 bases; nucleotides outside the gene matches: 2. The CDR3 nucleotides read TGTGCCAGCAGTGAGAGGACTAGCTCCTACAATGAGCAGTTCTTC. Its translation: CASSERTSSYNEQFF.

The rearrangement links TRBV12-5 to TRBJ2-1; TRBD1 agrees at 7 bases. Germline-derived CDR1 and CDR2 are LGHNT and FRNRAP. Trimming took 2 bases from V and 7 from J; bases not matched to a gene: 8. The CDR3 is 15 amino acids. The CDR3 loop reads CASGLPTGQRNEQFF. The CDR3 bases are TGTGCTAGTGGTTTGCCGACGGGACAGCGAAATGAGCAGTTCTTC.

The gene calls are TRBV15 and TRBJ2-2; a weak D match, TRBD2 (6 bases). V lost 0 bases to trimming and J lost 4 bases, with 12 bases between them. This CDR3 region has 16 residues. Germline CDR1 is LNHNV and CDR2 is YYDKDF (reference sequence). The CDR3 DNA reads as TGTGCCACCAGCAGAGATGCGGGATCGGGCACCGGGGAGCTGTTTTTT. As protein: CATSRDAGSGTGELFF.

The chain has TRBV19 and TRBJ2-2; weak D call: TRBD2 (5 bases). Per the germline V gene, CDR1 is LNHDA and CDR2 is SQIVND (reference sequence). Trimming left V 7 bases short and J 4 bases short, with 13 bases between. The CDR3 contains 14 residues. The CDR3 bases are TGTGCCAGTACCCGGGGTGTCCGCACCGGGGAGCTGTTTTTT. Translation: CASTRGVRTGELFF.

The CDR3 region is CASSSLSGSFHEQYF. The CDR3 coding sequence is TGTGCCAGCAGCTCGTTGAGCGGGAGTTTTCACGAGCAGTACTTC. The chain links TRBV5-4 to TRBJ2-7; TRBD2 matches at 8 bases. Germline V gives CDR1 SGHNT, CDR2 YYREEE (reference sequence). CDR3 size: 15 residues. V lost 3 bases and J lost 5; bases outside the gene matches: 10.

The gene calls are TRBV5-1 and TRBJ1-1; unclear D gene. This CDR3 contains 14 residues. Trimming took 4 bases from V and 1 from J, leaving 11 bases between them. Germline values: CDR1 SGHRS, CDR2 YFSETQ. The CDR3, as DNA: TGCGCCAGCAGCCCAGGTCCGACGAACACTGAAGCTTTCTTT. This codes for CASSPGPTNTEAFF.

This clone came up once. J is TRBJ2-7 and V is TRBV20-1, with 10 bases aligning to TRBD2. From germline, CDR1 is DFQATT and CDR2 SNEGSKA (reference sequence). The CDR3 contains 14 residues. After removal of 3 bases from V and 6 bases from J, the junction contained 8 bases not matched to a gene. Here the CDR3 reads CSASELAGVSEQYF. CDR3 in DNA: TGCAGTGCTAGTGAGCTAGCGGGAGTATCCGAGCAGTACTTC.

The gene calls are TRBV21-1 and TRBJ2-3; the table calls TRBD1, which could not be checked here. TRBV21-1 is shown as a pseudogene. The CDR3 consists of 12 residues. DNA of the CDR3: TGTGCCAGCGCCCAGAGCACAGATACGCAGTATTTT. Its protein is CASAQSTDTQYF.

This chain links TRBV19 with TRBJ1-5, with a tentative D call TRBD1 (5 bases). Trimming removed 3 bases at V and 4 bases at J, with 13 bases between. The CDR3 has 15 amino acids. Germline CDR1 is LNHDA and CDR2 is SQIVND (reference sequence). The CDR3 region has the DNA TGTGCCAGTAGTATGGGGCAGGTGTATAATCAGCCCCAGCATTTT. Translating it yields CASSMGQVYNQPQHF.

This clone has a single count. V usage is TRBV6-1 and J usage is TRBJ1-5, with 9 bases matching TRBD1. Trimming took 3 bases from V and 2 from J; bases not matched to a gene: 8. Germline values: CDR1 MNHNS, CDR2 SASEGT. CDR3 length equals 17 residues. The CDR3, as DNA: TGTGCCAGCAGTGAGTTAACAGGGGGCTTCGGCAATCAGCCCCAGCATTTT. Its protein product is CASSELTGGFGNQPQHF.